A single sample gave rise to the 7 T cell receptor beta chains below, sequenced in a study of blood T cell repertoires in COVID-19. TCRdb's copy holds only in-frame clones and misses some; the assay was immunoSEQ multiplex PCR. The sample gives 250,000 to 350,000 clones, 88% of which show up once; roughly 10% is in the top ten. Input material: peripheral blood. All receptors derive from a young woman with COVID-19, enrolled during active disease.

The J gene is TRBJ2-5, the V gene TRBV24-1; D ambiguous. There are 14 residues in the CDR3. Germline V lookup: CDR1 KGHDR, CDR2 SFDVKD. V was shortened by 4 bases and J by 1 base, with 9 bases between the two germline ends. The CDR3 nucleotides are TGTGCCACCAGTGAAACTAATTTCCAAGAGACCCAGTACTTC. This gives the protein CATSETNFQETQYF.

CDR3 in DNA: TGTGCCAGCAGCTCCGGGACAGGGGACTATGGCTACACCTTC. The encoded protein is CASSSGTGDYGYTF. V and J are TRBV7-9 and TRBJ1-2; the match to TRBD1 covers 10 bases. The germline gives CDR1 SEHNR, CDR2 FQNEAQ (reference sequence). Trimming at V came to 4 bases and at J to 3 bases, leaving 2 bases not matched to a gene. The CDR3 loop spans 14 amino acids.

This clone appeared a single time. This rearrangement joins TRBV7-9 to TRBJ2-4, with 10 bases identical to TRBD1. The CDR3 extends over 16 amino acids. Germline V gene lookup returns CDR1 SEHNR and CDR2 FQNEAQ (reference sequence). After removal of 7 bases from V and 0 bases from J, the junction contained 6 bases not matched to a gene. CDR3 nucleotide sequence: TGTGCCAGCACCAAGACAGGGGGCTTAGCCAAAAACATTCAGTACTTC. Amino acids: CASTKTGGLAKNIQYF.

The sample holds a few counts of this clone. The CDR3 DNA follows: TGTGCCAGCAGCTATATTTGGGGAGGGGCTGAAGCTTTCTTT. It yields the protein CASSYIWGGAEAFF. The chain has TRBV5-5 and TRBJ1-1; perhaps TRBD1 as D (5 bases). With 3 bases removed from V and 6 bases from J, the gap between germline ends came to 15 bases. Germline V gives CDR1 SGHKS, CDR2 YYEKEE (reference sequence). CDR3 length: 14 residues.

The CDR3 sequence is CASSRSGTGKETQYF. The CDR3 DNA is TGCGCCAGCAGCCGATCCGGGACAGGGAAAGAGACCCAGTACTTC. The chain couples TRBV4-1 to TRBJ2-5; 9 bases line up with TRBD1. Unmatched junction bases numbered 6, after V lost 4 bases and J lost 3 bases. Germline values: CDR1 MGHRA, CDR2 YSYEKL. CDR3 length: 15 residues.

The sample holds one count of this clone. Other DNA sequences from this sample encode an identical CDR3 as well. The rearrangement uses TRBV5-1 and TRBJ2-5; TRBD1 might be the D (5 bases). The CDR3 contains 13 residues. The germline gives CDR1 SGHRS, CDR2 YFSETQ. V was pared by 4 bases and J by 5 bases, with 12 bases between. The CDR3 here is CASSLQGRETQYF. Written as DNA, the CDR3 is TGCGCCAGCAGCCTGCAGGGAAGGGAGACCCAGTACTTC.

This chain uses TRBV4-1 with TRBJ2-1; 7 bases are shared with TRBD2. The germline gives CDR1 MGHRA, CDR2 YSYEKL. This CDR3 has 16 residues. V dropped 4 bases and J dropped 0; count of bases not matched to a gene: 6. The CDR3 sequence is CASSLGWEGSYNEQFF. The CDR3 DNA follows: TGCGCCAGCAGCCTTGGGTGGGAGGGCTCCTACAATGAGCAGTTCTTC.